Listed here is a single T cell receptor beta chain. This CDR3 region has 13 residues. V shed 3 bases and J shed 5 bases, with 11 bases lying between them. Germline V gene lookup returns CDR1 SGHRS and CDR2 YFSETQ. Per the original data handling: Estimation of nucleated cell counts relied on the amplification of reference gene primers. Here immunoSEQ multiplex PCR was the method, and the copy in TCRdb shows in-frame clones only, minus some. V and J calls and clone size come straight from that table; D and trimming were deduced from the DNA. The data hold 400,000 to 500,000 clones, with roughly 90% observed a single time. The data belong to a study of blood T cell repertoires in COVID-19. Study-wide context: Italy, Spain and the United States were the sources of the convalescent and acute COVID-19 samples.

In assigning cohorts, the study relied on participant-reported clinical history. The clonotype was recovered from a woman aged 40 to 49 who had recovered from COVID-19. The V call is TRBV5-1, the J call TRBJ2-5; D possibly corresponds to TRBD2 (6 bases). Sequencing used PBMCs or T cells enriched from blood (not recorded which). The CDR3 DNA follows: TGCGCCAGCAGCTCGGACTATTGGGAGACCCAGTACTTC. This gives the protein CASSSDYWETQYF.